The 28 T cell receptor beta chains reported below all come from one sample, sequenced in a study of cytomegalovirus exposure and HLA in healthy donors. The protocol was immunoSEQ multiplex PCR, while the TCRdb copy is restricted to in-frame clones and leaves out a portion. This table holds fewer than 70,000 clones, 85% to 95% found once. Sequencing was carried out using PBMCs. The receptors here all came from a woman aged 18-29 years in good health and CMV-seropositive.

This sequence joins TRBV23-1 and TRBJ1-2; TRBD1 is a possible D gene (6 bases). TRBV23-1 is designated an ORF whose function remains uncertain. Trimming left V 11 bases short and J 8 bases short, with 12 bases between. CDR3 length: 10 amino acids. This chain's CDR3 is CARGAGGYTF. For the CDR3, the DNA is TGCGCCCGGGGGGCGGGCGGCTACACCTTC.

The chain is built from TRBV7-2 and TRBJ2-3, with D possibly being TRBD2 (7 bases). The ends were cut back, 6 bases at V and 2 bases at J, with 18 bases in the middle. The CDR3 is 16 residues long. Germline CDR1 SGHTA, CDR2 FQGNSA. CDR3 sequence: CASRPERGGYTDTQYF. CDR3 nucleotides: TGTGCCAGCAGGCCCGAGAGGGGGGGATACACAGATACGCAGTATTTT.

This chain joins TRBV28 and TRBJ1-1; the D is unclear. Per germline, CDR1 MDHEN and CDR2 SYDVKM. The CDR3 contains 13 residues. V lost 6 bases, J lost 6 bases, and 14 bases lay in between. CDR3 protein: CASRLEGRAEAFF. For the CDR3, the DNA is TGTGCCAGCAGGTTGGAGGGTCGAGCTGAAGCTTTCTTT.

The chain recombines TRBV28 with TRBJ2-7; a possible D gene is TRBD2 (5 bases). This CDR3 is 16 amino acids long. Trimming shortened V by 4 bases and J by 4 bases, and 20 bases separated the two germline ends. Germline V gives CDR1 MDHEN, CDR2 SYDVKM. In DNA, the CDR3 is TGTGCCAGCAGTTCCCTCTCCTTAGGAGGCCCGTACGAGCAGTACTTC. It encodes CASSSLSLGGPYEQYF.

The V call is TRBV5-1, the J call TRBJ2-2, with TRBD2 identical over 14 bases. Unmatched junction bases numbered 8, after V lost 6 bases and J lost 4 bases. This CDR3 region has 17 residues. Germline V gene lookup returns CDR1 SGHRS and CDR2 YFSETQ. The CDR3 region has the DNA TGCGCCAGCACAGGACTAGCGGGGGGCTCCGGCACCGGGGAGCTGTTTTTT. Its translation: CASTGLAGGSGTGELFF.

This clone was seen only a few times. The rearrangement links TRBV4-3 to TRBJ2-6; 12 nucleotides line up with TRBD2. V was clipped by 4 bases and J by 6 bases; unmatched bases: 7. CDR3 size: 17 residues. CDR1 is LGHNA and CDR2 is YSLEER in the germline V gene. CDR3 protein: CASSLLTSGGEANVLTF. The CDR3, as DNA: TGCGCCAGCAGCCTTTTGACTAGCGGGGGCGAGGCCAACGTCCTGACTTTC.

The rearrangement links TRBV4-1 to TRBJ2-7; D is undetermined. Trimming removed 1 base from V and 6 bases from J, with 16 bases in between. Per germline, CDR1 MGHRA and CDR2 YSYEKL. This CDR3 comprises 15 residues. DNA for the CDR3: TGCGCCAGCAGCCAAGGCCGCGGTAGTGGAGTCGAGCAGTACTTC. It is translated as CASSQGRGSGVEQYF.

The chain couples TRBV5-1 to TRBJ2-1; 13 bases agree with TRBD2. CDR3 length: 19 amino acids. Germline V CDR1 and CDR2: SGHRS, YFSETQ. V shed 7 bases, J shed 5 bases, and the junction held 18 bases outside the gene matches. The CDR3 spells CASHPSGPTGTSGDNEQFF. In nucleotides, the CDR3 is TGCGCCAGCCATCCCTCAGGACCAACCGGGACTAGCGGGGACAATGAGCAGTTCTTC.

J is TRBJ2-3 and V is TRBV4-2; 9 nucleotides align to TRBD1. This CDR3 has 16 residues. Germline loops: CDR1 LGHNA, CDR2 YNFKEQ. The junction had 8 bases not matched to a gene; V was cut back by 4 bases and J by 3 bases. CDR3 sequence (DNA): TGTGCCAGCAGCCGGGAGACAGGGGGTTCAACAGATACGCAGTATTTT. Amino acids: CASSRETGGSTDTQYF.

Here the CDR3 reads CASSLTVRSGYTF. Here the CDR3 DNA reads TGTGCCAGCAGCCTTACAGTACGGTCGGGCTACACCTTC. This chain uses TRBV27 with TRBJ1-2, with D hard to call. This CDR3 is 13 amino acids long. The germline gives CDR1 MNHEY, CDR2 SMNVEV (reference sequence). Trimming stripped 6 bases from V and 8 bases from J, with 16 bases between.

V and J are TRBV14 and TRBJ2-2; the match to TRBD2 covers 9 bases. With 3 bases clipped from V and 0 bases from J, the junction kept 5 bases outside the gene matches. CDR3 size: 17 residues. Germline CDR1 is SGHDN and CDR2 is FVKESK. The CDR3 region is CASSQEREVSNTGELFF. CDR3 DNA sequence: TGTGCCAGCAGCCAGGAGCGGGAGGTTTCGAACACCGGGGAGCTGTTTTTT.

The V gene is TRBV28, the J gene TRBJ2-2, with TRBD1 matching 9 bases. This CDR3 comprises 15 residues. Trimming cost V 5 bases and J 7 bases; bases outside gene matches: 8. Germline V gene lookup returns CDR1 MDHEN and CDR2 SYDVKM. The CDR3 sequence is CASSLRQGGDGELFF. CDR3 bases: TGTGCCAGCAGTCTAAGACAGGGGGGTGACGGGGAGCTGTTTTTT.

The J gene is TRBJ1-5, the V gene TRBV30, with D tentatively TRBD1 (6 bases). The CDR3 consists of 13 residues. V gave up 2 bases and J gave up 6 bases, with 11 bases separating them. Per germline, CDR1 GTSNPN and CDR2 SVGIG (reference sequence). CDR3 nucleotide sequence: TGTGCCTGGAGTATACAGGGCTCTCAGCCCCAGCATTTT. It specifies CAWSIQGSQPQHF.

The V call is TRBV6-1, the J call TRBJ2-2; TRBD2 matches 13 bases. CDR1 MNHNS and CDR2 SASEGT come from the germline V gene. J was trimmed by 1 base and V by 4 bases; bases with no gene match: 9. The CDR3 covers 19 residues. The CDR3 nucleotides read TGTGCCAGCAGTGCCCGGACTAGCGGGAGATTTTTGAACACCGGGGAGCTGTTTTTT. This codes for CASSARTSGRFLNTGELFF.

The chain combines TRBV6-1 with TRBJ2-2, with 11 bases fitting TRBD1. V shed 8 bases and J 3 bases; nucleotides not matched to a gene: 2. The germline V gene has CDR1 MNHNS and CDR2 SASEGT. This CDR3 spans 14 amino acids. This CDR3 is CASGDRGYTGELFF. The CDR3 bases are TGTGCCAGCGGGGACAGGGGGTACACCGGGGAGCTGTTTTTT.

The chain combines TRBV11-2 with TRBJ2-7; possible D gene TRBD2, 6 bases. Germline V gives CDR1 SGHAT, CDR2 FQNNGV. The CDR3 consists of 13 residues. V lost 1 base and J lost 2, with 6 bases in between. CDR3 amino acids: CASSLAGAYEQYF. CDR3 coding DNA: TGTGCCAGCAGCTTAGCGGGGGCCTACGAGCAGTACTTC.

The CDR3 spells CASTAGVGNQPQHF. CDR3 sequence (DNA): TGTGCCAGCACGGCAGGGGTCGGCAATCAGCCCCAGCATTTT. The chain joins TRBV6-1 to TRBJ1-5, with TRBD1 as a possible D gene (6 bases). The germline gives CDR1 MNHNS, CDR2 SASEGT. There are 14 residues in the CDR3. V lost 7 bases and J 2 bases, leaving 12 bases between the germline ends.

This sequence joins TRBV5-5 and TRBJ2-1; 8 positions agree with TRBD2. This CDR3 is 15 amino acids long. V was clipped by 6 bases and J by 2 bases; unmatched bases: 7. Germline V lookup: CDR1 SGHKS, CDR2 YYEKEE (reference sequence). CDR3: CASTWGLGTYNEQFF. The DNA of the CDR3 is TGTGCCAGCACCTGGGGACTAGGTACCTACAATGAGCAGTTCTTC.

The sample holds one count of this clone. This sequence joins TRBV7-6 and TRBJ2-7; 7 nucleotides match TRBD1. The J segment lost 5 bases and the V segment lost 5 bases, leaving 9 bases of the junction unmatched. CDR1 is SGHVS, CDR2 FNYEAQ, per germline. CDR3 size: 14 residues. CDR3 amino acids: CASSQPQGVDEQYF. CDR3 nucleotides: TGTGCCAGCAGCCAACCCCAGGGGGTCGACGAGCAGTACTTC.

J is TRBJ2-1 and V is TRBV7-3, with 8 bases lining up with TRBD2. Germline CDR1 and CDR2: SGHTA and FQGTGA. The CDR3 loop spans 15 amino acids. Trimming at V came to 5 bases and at J to 6 bases, leaving 9 bases not matched to a gene. The CDR3 sequence is CASSTTGTRGNEQFF. The CDR3 nucleotides are TGTGCCAGCAGCACGACCGGGACTAGAGGCAATGAGCAGTTCTTC.

The chain couples TRBV30 to TRBJ1-5; D call uncertain. CDR1 and CDR2 from the germline V gene are GTSNPN and SVGIG (reference sequence). Trimming took off 0 bases at V and 5 bases at J, with 8 bases between the two ends. The CDR3 is made up of 13 amino acids. In DNA form, the CDR3 reads TGTGCCTGGAGTGTCGGCACAGATCAGCCCCAGCATTTT. It codes for CAWSVGTDQPQHF.

The chain combines TRBV10-3 with TRBJ2-2, with 7 bases that match TRBD2. V lost 4 bases, J lost 1 base, and 3 bases stayed unmatched. CDR3 length equals 15 residues. Germline CDR1 and CDR2: ENHRY and SYGVKD. Written as DNA, the CDR3 is TGTGCCATCAGTGGGGCGGGGGAGAACACCGGGGAGCTGTTTTTT. It translates to CAISGAGENTGELFF.

The chain employs TRBV7-9 and TRBJ2-7; a weak D match, TRBD2 (6 bases). V lost 3 bases, J lost 5 bases, and 14 bases lay in between. CDR1 and CDR2 (germline): SEHNR, FQNEAQ (reference sequence). The CDR3 runs to 14 residues. As DNA, the CDR3 is TGTGCCAGCAGCTTCCGAGGAGGGAACAACGAGCAGTACTTC. It translates to CASSFRGGNNEQYF.

The table lists this clone with a few counts. This chain connects TRBV2 to TRBJ1-2; TRBD1 agrees at 7 bases. Germline CDR1 is SNHLY and CDR2 is FYNNEI. Losses at the gene ends were 9 bases for V and 8 bases for J; bases not matched to a gene: 15. The CDR3 totals 14 residues. The CDR3 spells CARQDSDRVIGYTF. The CDR3 bases are TGTGCCAGACAAGATTCCGACAGGGTCATAGGCTACACCTTC.

The chain carries TRBV5-6 and TRBJ2-7; tentative D call: TRBD1 (5 bases). CDR1 is SGHDT and CDR2 is YYEEEE in the germline V gene. V gave up 0 bases and J gave up 4 bases, with 17 bases separating them. The CDR3 consists of 16 residues. The CDR3 bases are TGTGCCAGCAGCTTGGATCGGACGGGCAGGGCGTACGAGCAGTACTTC. Its protein product is CASSLDRTGRAYEQYF. Full variable domain (remainder filled in from reference TRBV5-6 and TRBJ2-7): DAGVTQSPTHLIKTRGQQVTLRCSPKSGHDTVSWYQQALGQGPQFIFQYYEEEERQRGNFPDRFSGHQFPNYSSELNVNALLLGDSALYLCASSLDRTGRAYEQYFGPGTRLTVT.

The chain carries TRBV30 and TRBJ2-5; D ambiguous. The V end was cut by 3 bases, the J end by 4 bases, with 6 bases between. From germline, CDR1 is GTSNPN and CDR2 SVGIG (reference sequence). The CDR3 runs 11 residues. Written as DNA, the CDR3 is TGTGCCTGGAGCAGAGGAGAGACCCAGTACTTC. This gives the protein CAWSRGETQYF. The full variable domain, rest sourced from reference TRBV30 and TRBJ2-5, is SQTIHQWPATLVQPVGSPLSLECTVEGTSNPNLYWYRQAAGRGLQLLFYSVGIGQISSEVPQNLSASRPQDRQFILSSKKLLLSDSGFYLCAWSRGETQYFGPGTRLLVL.

The V and J genes are TRBV6-4 and TRBJ2-1; 7 nucleotides match TRBD2. The CDR3 length is 14 residues. J was trimmed by 5 bases and V by 3 bases; bases with no gene match: 4. The germline V gene encodes CDR1 MRHNA and CDR2 SNTAGT. The CDR3 DNA reads TGTGCCAGCAGTGAAAGGCTAGCGGACAATGAGCAGTTCTTC. It yields the protein CASSERLADNEQFF.

V and J are TRBV7-8 and TRBJ2-2; 8 bases agree with TRBD2. The CDR3 sequence is 17 residues long. V shed 3 bases, J shed 3 bases, and the junction held 9 bases outside the gene matches. CDR1 is SGHVS, CDR2 FQNEAQ, per germline. The DNA of the CDR3 is TGTGCCAGCAGCTTGACCAGCGGGGGAATTCACACCGGGGAGCTGTTTTTT. Encoded protein: CASSLTSGGIHTGELFF. Full variable domain (remainder filled in from reference TRBV7-8 and TRBJ2-2): GAGVSQSPRYKVAKRGQDVALRCDPISGHVSLFWYQQALGQGPEFLTYFQNEAQLDKSGLPSDRFFAERPEGSVSTLKIQRTQQEDSAVYLCASSLTSGGIHTGELFFGEGSRLTVL.